In its sample, the clone carrying this TCR beta chain was seen a few times. Antigen: not known. For naive CD8 T cells, sorting used the CD8+CD4-CCR7+CD45RA+ phenotype. Previously described methods and listed TCR primers were employed for the bulk TCR libraries. TCRdb re-called the PCR reads through MiXCR, storing one row per CDR3 protein. The repertoire holds approximately 97,000 distinct CDR3 sequences, with more than 20% as singletons. The data originate from a study of molecular identifiers for immune sequencing clone quantification. Study-wide results and limits: Over 97% of CMV-specific effector molecules, but under 1% of naive ones, were in clones above 20 copies. Sharing of a barcode by identical TCR molecules could cause highly expanded clone sizes to be underestimated.

The CDR3 is made up of 17 amino acids. CDR1 and CDR2 (germline): SGHRS, YFSETQ. Trimming removed 4 bases at V and 6 bases at J, with 22 bases between. The TCR was taken from a human donor in good health. Some libraries in this study had Jurkat cell RNA spiked in. This sequence joins TRBV5-1 and TRBJ2-2; unclear D gene. The sequenced sample was naive CD8+ T cells from blood, with Jurkat cell RNA spiked in. The subset: FACS-sorted CD8+CD4-CCR7+CD45RA+ naive T cells. CDR3 sequence (DNA): TGCGCCAGCAGCGAACCAGCTAGGCTTATCTCTCCCGGGGAGCTGTTTTTT. Translating it yields CASSEPARLISPGELFF.